This T cell receptor (beta chain) was recovered during a study of blood T cell repertoires in COVID-19. Study-wide context: Spain, Italy and the United States supplied samples that represented acute and convalescent COVID-19. The cDNA or gDNA used as material had been derived from T cells, B-cell-depleted T cells, or PBMCs.

The CDR3 loop spans 13 amino acids. V was shortened by 0 bases and J by 5 bases, with 6 bases between the two germline ends. Looked up from germline, CDR1 is SGHNT and CDR2 is YYREEE (reference sequence). Original data processing: Reference gene primer amplification in the assay estimated nucleated cell counts. The method was immunoSEQ multiplex PCR; TCRdb's version includes in-frame clones alone and lacks a portion of them. That table is the source of V, J and clone size, and D and trimming were worked out from the DNA. The sample shows 200,000 to 300,000 clones, about 83% of them seen only once. The rearrangement uses TRBV5-4 and TRBJ2-1; D may be TRBD1 (5 bases). Source material: peripheral blood. This receptor was taken from a human donor in a cohort sampled during active COVID-19. The CDR3 DNA reads TGTGCCAGCAGCTTGGGCAGGGACAATGAGCAGTTCTTC. It codes for CASSLGRDNEQFF.